This entry lists 8 T cell receptor beta chains sequenced from one sample in a study of T cell responses to AZD1222 COVID-19 vaccine. Sequenced by immunoSEQ multiplex PCR; TCRdb stores in-frame clones only, minus some. The table has 100,000 to 150,000 clones, around nine tenths seen once. The sequencing used peripheral blood, collected on day 0 of AZD1222 vaccination. These receptors were taken from an adult in good health.

The chain joins TRBV19 to TRBJ2-3, with no clear D. V shed 4 bases and J shed 2 bases, with 7 bases lying between them. This CDR3 spans 13 amino acids. Germline loops: CDR1 LNHDA, CDR2 SQIVND (reference sequence). CDR3 bases: TGTGCCAGTAGTAGGCGGTACACAGATACGCAGTATTTT. This encodes CASSRRYTDTQYF. The whole variable domain, remainder taken from reference TRBV19 and TRBJ2-3, is DGGITQSPKYLFRKEGQNVTLSCEQNLNHDAMYWYRQDPGQGLRLIYYSQIVNDFQKGDIAEGYSVSREKKESFPLTVTSAQKNPTAFYLCASSRRYTDTQYFGPGTRLTVL.

This rearrangement joins TRBV19 to TRBJ2-7; 9 bases are a match to TRBD1. J was trimmed by 5 bases and V by 5 bases; bases with no gene match: 7. Per the germline V gene, CDR1 is LNHDA and CDR2 is SQIVND (reference sequence). This CDR3 is built from 14 residues. The CDR3 nucleotides are TGTGCCAGTAGTTCACAGGGGGCTATCAACGAGCAGTACTTC. Translation gives CASSSQGAINEQYF. The full variable domain, in which reference TRBV19 and TRBJ2-7 provide the parts outside the CDR3, is DGGITQSPKYLFRKEGQNVTLSCEQNLNHDAMYWYRQDPGQGLRLIYYSQIVNDFQKGDIAEGYSVSREKKESFPLTVTSAQKNPTAFYLCASSSQGAINEQYFGPGTRLTVT.

The rearrangement joins TRBV19 to TRBJ2-7, with unresolved D. Germline CDR1 is LNHDA and CDR2 is SQIVND (reference sequence). Trimming shortened V by 2 bases and J by 2 bases, and 10 bases separated the two germline ends. The CDR3 is 14 residues long. The DNA of the CDR3 is TGTGCCAGTAGTATAATGGGCCCGACCTACGAGCAGTACTTC. This encodes CASSIMGPTYEQYF.

The CDR3 nucleotides are TGCAGTGCTATCAGGAATTCACCCCTCCACTTT. Translation: CSAIRNSPLHF. The genes are TRBV20-1 and TRBJ1-6; D is undetermined. The ends were cut back, 4 bases at V and 7 bases at J, with 5 bases in the middle. Germline V CDR1 and CDR2: DFQATT, SNEGSKA (reference sequence). The CDR3 sequence is 11 residues long.

This clone has just a few counts. The genes are TRBV5-1 and TRBJ2-5; 11 bases fit TRBD1. The CDR3 is 16 amino acids. CDR1 and CDR2 from the germline V gene are SGHRS and YFSETQ. The junction had 3 bases not matched to a gene; V was cut back by 0 bases and J by 2 bases. CDR3 protein: CASSLAGTGGQETQYF. As DNA, the CDR3 is TGCGCCAGCAGCTTGGCCGGGACAGGGGGTCAAGAGACCCAGTACTTC.

The CDR3 bases are TGTGCCAGCAGCTTCTCCGGGACAACGAACACTGAAGCTTTCTTT. This gives the protein CASSFSGTTNTEAFF. The genes are TRBV7-9 and TRBJ1-1, with D possibly TRBD1 on 6 matching bases. V lost 3 bases to trimming and J lost 1 base, with 12 bases between them. Germline loops: CDR1 SEHNR, CDR2 FQNEAQ (reference sequence). The CDR3 is 15 residues long.

This sequence joins TRBV6-2 or TRBV6-3 and TRBJ1-1; 7 bases agree with TRBD1. The CDR3 covers 14 residues. Per germline, CDR1 MNHEY and CDR2 SVGEGT. V shed 6 bases and J 3 bases; nucleotides not matched to a gene: 7. CDR3 loop: CASSKTGRDTEAFF. CDR3 DNA sequence: TGTGCCAGCAGCAAGACAGGGAGGGACACTGAAGCTTTCTTT.

This clone has only one observation. The chain is built from TRBV19 and TRBJ1-5; D remains ambiguous. The germline CDR1 and CDR2 sequences are LNHDA and SQIVND (reference sequence). CDR3 length: 15 residues. V lost 2 bases and J lost 7, with 15 bases in between. The CDR3 DNA reads as TGTGCCAGTAGTATAATTTTCCAGGCGGGACAGCCCCAGCATTTT. It yields the protein CASSIIFQAGQPQHF.